Presented here are 19 T cell receptor beta chains from one specimen sequenced in a study of CD8 T cells in ankylosing spondylitis. Each CDR3 protein is one row after TCRdb ran MiXCR on the 5' RACE reads. Seen here are about 230,000 distinct CDR3 sequences, less than 9.5% observed once, and the top ten hold 4.8%. The specimen was blood, either unsorted or a sorted T cell fraction (not recorded which). The receptors originated from a female donor with ankylosing spondylitis or in good health (not recorded which).

Many counts were recorded for this clonotype. The chain is built from TRBV6-5 and TRBJ2-7, with TRBD1 matching over 7 bases. The J segment lost 2 bases and the V segment lost 3 bases, leaving 7 bases of the junction unmatched. This CDR3 is 15 amino acids long. CDR1 and CDR2 (germline): MNHEY, SVGAGI. Written as DNA, the CDR3 is TGTGCCAGCAGTTATCGGCAGGGGGATCCCTACGAGCAGTACTTC. Translated: CASSYRQGDPYEQYF.

The chain combines TRBV28 with TRBJ2-3; 7 bases align to TRBD2. Germline V gene lookup returns CDR1 MDHEN and CDR2 SYDVKM. The J segment lost 3 bases and the V segment lost 7 bases, leaving 16 bases of the junction unmatched. The CDR3 contains 17 residues. The CDR3 loop is CASTIQMGEGRTDTQYF. The CDR3 nucleotides are TGTGCCAGCACCATTCAGATGGGGGAGGGCCGGACAGATACGCAGTATTTT.

This clonotype was observed many times. V and J are TRBV28 and TRBJ2-1; tentatively, D is TRBD1 (7 bases). The CDR3 contains 14 residues. V was pared by 6 bases and J by 8 bases, with 17 bases between. CDR1 MDHEN and CDR2 SYDVKM come from the germline V gene. CDR3 DNA sequence: TGTGCCAGCAGGCGACAGGGAGGTCAGGATGAGCAGTTCTTC. Residues: CASRRQGGQDEQFF.

This clonotype showed up many times. This chain joins TRBV20-1 and TRBJ2-7; possibly TRBD2 for D (6 bases). The CDR3 is 12 residues long. V shed 4 bases and J shed 2 bases, with 9 bases lying between them. Looked up from germline, CDR1 is DFQATT and CDR2 is SNEGSKA (reference sequence). CDR3 coding DNA: TGCAGTGCTATAGCGGAGCCCTACGAGCAGTACTTC. Residues: CSAIAEPYEQYF.

This clonotype was counted ten times or more. This rearrangement joins TRBV5-1 to TRBJ1-1; 7 bases line up with TRBD1. The CDR3 covers 15 residues. V was clipped by 3 bases and J by 4 bases; unmatched bases: 9. CDR1 and CDR2 from the germline V gene are SGHRS and YFSETQ. The CDR3 here is CASSYARGQGTEAFF. The CDR3 DNA sequence: TGCGCCAGCAGCTACGCTAGGGGGCAGGGCACTGAAGCTTTCTTT. Full variable domain (remainder filled in from reference TRBV5-1 and TRBJ1-1): KAGVTQTPRYLIKTRGQQVTLSCSPISGHRSVSWYQQTPGQGLQFLFEYFSETQRNKGNFPGRFSGRQFSNSRSEMNVSTLELGDSALYLCASSYARGQGTEAFFGQGTRLTVV.

This clonotype was detected only a few times. A single base separates this from a much larger clone, so it may be a read error. J is TRBJ1-1 and V is TRBV6-5, with D possibly being TRBD1 (5 bases). The CDR3 loop spans 17 amino acids. Per the germline V gene, CDR1 is MNHEY and CDR2 is SVGAGI. V was cut by 3 bases and J by 1 base, with 18 bases left in between. CDR3 coding DNA: TGTGCCAGCAGTTATCCGGGACCGGGCAGTGGGAACACTGAAGCTTTCTTT. Translation gives CASSYPGPGSGNTEAFF.

This chain joins TRBV11-3 and TRBJ2-1, with TRBD2 matching over 12 bases. The germline V gene encodes CDR1 SGHNT and CDR2 YENEEA. Trimming cost V 1 base and J 6 bases; bases outside gene matches: 7. This CDR3 spans 17 amino acids. This CDR3 reads CASSLGILAGGSNEQFF. The CDR3 DNA is TGTGCCAGCAGCTTAGGGATTCTAGCGGGAGGGTCCAATGAGCAGTTCTTC.

This clonotype was found many times. J is TRBJ2-1 and V is TRBV15, with 7 bases aligning to TRBD2. Germline V lookup: CDR1 LNHNV, CDR2 YYDKDF (reference sequence). CDR3 length: 15 amino acids. V shed 5 bases and J 4 bases; nucleotides not matched to a gene: 8. CDR3 sequence: CATSGRAEPYNEQFF. The CDR3, as DNA: TGTGCCACCAGCGGGAGGGCGGAGCCATACAATGAGCAGTTCTTC.

This clonotype was observed at least ten times. This chain joins TRBV7-2 and TRBJ2-3, with D perhaps TRBD2 (5 bases). The V gene's germline CDR1 is SGHTA and CDR2 FQGNSA. Deletions cut 0 bases from V and 0 bases from J, with 10 bases between. There are 16 residues in the CDR3. The CDR3 protein is CASSLASGPSTDTQYF. CDR3 in DNA: TGTGCCAGCAGCTTAGCGAGCGGACCTAGCACAGATACGCAGTATTTT.

This clonotype occurred many times. This chain uses TRBV11-2 with TRBJ1-1, with D perhaps matching TRBD1 (6 bases). This CDR3 is 15 amino acids long. The germline CDR1 and CDR2 sequences are SGHAT and FQNNGV. V lost 3 bases and J 2 bases, leaving 13 bases between the germline ends. CDR3 coding DNA: TGTGCCAGCAGCTTGTTGACAGGATCCAACACTGAAGCTTTCTTT. This translates into CASSLLTGSNTEAFF.

This clonotype was picked up many times. The genes are TRBV20-1 and TRBJ1-2; D remains ambiguous. CDR3 length: 15 residues. The germline V gene encodes CDR1 DFQATT and CDR2 SNEGSKA (reference sequence). Trimming shortened V by 0 bases and J by 4 bases, and 15 bases separated the two germline ends. CDR3 residues: CSARDLLDGSYGYTF. The CDR3 DNA reads TGCAGTGCTAGAGATTTATTGGACGGTTCCTATGGCTACACCTTC.

At least ten counts were recorded for this clonotype. J is TRBJ1-2 and V is TRBV12-3 or TRBV12-4, with 9 bases fitting TRBD1. The CDR3 is made up of 13 amino acids. Trimming cost V 6 bases and J 7 bases; bases outside gene matches: 6. The CDR3 region is CASSLVQGAGYTF. CDR3 DNA sequence: TGTGCCAGCAGCTTGGTACAGGGGGCTGGCTACACCTTC.

This clonotype was recorded at least ten times. The gene calls are TRBV5-5 and TRBJ2-2; D perhaps matches TRBD2 (7 bases). Trimming took 1 base from V and 6 from J, leaving 22 bases between them. CDR1 SGHKS and CDR2 YYEKEE come from the germline V gene (reference sequence). This CDR3 is 18 amino acids long. The chain's CDR3 is CASSLWGGGGSLAGELFF. In DNA, the CDR3 is TGTGCCAGCAGCTTGTGGGGGGGCGGCGGGAGTCTGGCCGGGGAGCTGTTTTTT.

This clonotype came up many times. The genes are TRBV12-3 or TRBV12-4 and TRBJ2-5; 10 nucleotides line up with TRBD2. The V segment lost 7 bases and the J segment 5 bases; nucleotides outside the gene matches: 7. The CDR3 length is 14 residues. CDR3 sequence reads: CASMASGGRETQYF. The CDR3 region has the DNA TGTGCCAGCATGGCTAGCGGGGGTCGGGAGACCCAGTACTTC.

In its sample, this clonotype was seen once. A much larger clone sits a single nucleotide away, making a read error possible. DNA of the CDR3: TGTGCCAGCAGCTCCCGTAACACTAGGACTCAAGAGACCCAGTACTTC. As protein: CASSSRNTRTQETQYF. This chain uses TRBV7-9 with TRBJ2-5, with D possibly TRBD2 on 5 matching bases. CDR1 is SEHNR, CDR2 FQNEAQ, per germline (reference sequence). The CDR3 totals 16 residues. Between the trimmed V and J ends, which lost 4 bases and 2 bases, there was a span of 17 bases.

This clonotype was seen repeatedly, ten times or more. This chain links TRBV6-2 or TRBV6-3 with TRBJ1-5; TRBD1 aligns across 12 bases. V lost 7 bases to trimming and J lost 7 bases; unmatched junction nucleotides: 11. Looked up from germline, CDR1 is MNHEY and CDR2 is SVGEGT. CDR3 length: 16 amino acids. CDR3 loop: CASTTSWGQGAQPQHF. In DNA, the CDR3 is TGTGCCAGCACCACTTCATGGGGACAGGGGGCACAGCCCCAGCATTTT.

This clonotype has at least ten counts. This CDR3 is CASSATNSGSGANEQFF. CDR3 DNA sequence: TGTGCCAGCTCAGCAACCAATAGCGGGAGCGGGGCGAATGAGCAGTTCTTC. The genes are TRBV18 and TRBJ2-1; 9 bases map to TRBD2. The V and J ends lost 5 bases and 7 bases, in that order; junction bases with no gene match: 15. The CDR3 is 17 amino acids. Germline-derived CDR1 and CDR2 are KGHSH and LQKENI. Based on the CDR3 plus reference TRBV18 and TRBJ2-1, the full variable domain is NAGVMQNPRHLVRRRGQEARLRCSPMKGHSHVYWYRQLPEEGLKFMVYLQKENIIDESGMPKERFSAEFPKEGPSILRIQQVVRGDSAAYFCASSATNSGSGANEQFFGPGTRLTVL.

This clonotype was seen repeatedly, ten times or more. This chain joins TRBV6-5 and TRBJ2-2; the D gene is possibly TRBD2 (6 bases). The CDR3 contains 17 residues. Trimming left V 3 bases short and J 0 bases short, with 14 bases between. CDR1 and CDR2 from the germline V gene are MNHEY and SVGAGI. The CDR3 DNA follows: TGTGCCAGCAGTTATCCCGGGACTGCAGCGAACACCGGGGAGCTGTTTTTT. This gives the protein CASSYPGTAANTGELFF.

This clonotype was seen many times. V and J are TRBV2 and TRBJ2-7, with 10 bases matching TRBD1. V trimming: 6 bases; J trimming: 2 bases; junction bases outside the gene matches: 10. The CDR3 totals 16 residues. In germline, CDR1 is SNHLY, CDR2 FYNNEI. This CDR3 reads CASRSRSGTGAYEQYF. CDR3 sequence (DNA): TGTGCCAGCAGGAGTAGGTCCGGGACAGGGGCCTACGAGCAGTACTTC. Together with reference TRBV2 and TRBJ2-7, the CDR3 gives the full variable domain: EPEVTQTPSHQVTQMGQEVILRCVPISNHLYFYWYRQILGQKVEFLVSFYNNEISEKSEIFDDQFSVERPDGSNFTLKIRSTKLEDSAMYFCASRSRSGTGAYEQYFGPGTRLTVT.